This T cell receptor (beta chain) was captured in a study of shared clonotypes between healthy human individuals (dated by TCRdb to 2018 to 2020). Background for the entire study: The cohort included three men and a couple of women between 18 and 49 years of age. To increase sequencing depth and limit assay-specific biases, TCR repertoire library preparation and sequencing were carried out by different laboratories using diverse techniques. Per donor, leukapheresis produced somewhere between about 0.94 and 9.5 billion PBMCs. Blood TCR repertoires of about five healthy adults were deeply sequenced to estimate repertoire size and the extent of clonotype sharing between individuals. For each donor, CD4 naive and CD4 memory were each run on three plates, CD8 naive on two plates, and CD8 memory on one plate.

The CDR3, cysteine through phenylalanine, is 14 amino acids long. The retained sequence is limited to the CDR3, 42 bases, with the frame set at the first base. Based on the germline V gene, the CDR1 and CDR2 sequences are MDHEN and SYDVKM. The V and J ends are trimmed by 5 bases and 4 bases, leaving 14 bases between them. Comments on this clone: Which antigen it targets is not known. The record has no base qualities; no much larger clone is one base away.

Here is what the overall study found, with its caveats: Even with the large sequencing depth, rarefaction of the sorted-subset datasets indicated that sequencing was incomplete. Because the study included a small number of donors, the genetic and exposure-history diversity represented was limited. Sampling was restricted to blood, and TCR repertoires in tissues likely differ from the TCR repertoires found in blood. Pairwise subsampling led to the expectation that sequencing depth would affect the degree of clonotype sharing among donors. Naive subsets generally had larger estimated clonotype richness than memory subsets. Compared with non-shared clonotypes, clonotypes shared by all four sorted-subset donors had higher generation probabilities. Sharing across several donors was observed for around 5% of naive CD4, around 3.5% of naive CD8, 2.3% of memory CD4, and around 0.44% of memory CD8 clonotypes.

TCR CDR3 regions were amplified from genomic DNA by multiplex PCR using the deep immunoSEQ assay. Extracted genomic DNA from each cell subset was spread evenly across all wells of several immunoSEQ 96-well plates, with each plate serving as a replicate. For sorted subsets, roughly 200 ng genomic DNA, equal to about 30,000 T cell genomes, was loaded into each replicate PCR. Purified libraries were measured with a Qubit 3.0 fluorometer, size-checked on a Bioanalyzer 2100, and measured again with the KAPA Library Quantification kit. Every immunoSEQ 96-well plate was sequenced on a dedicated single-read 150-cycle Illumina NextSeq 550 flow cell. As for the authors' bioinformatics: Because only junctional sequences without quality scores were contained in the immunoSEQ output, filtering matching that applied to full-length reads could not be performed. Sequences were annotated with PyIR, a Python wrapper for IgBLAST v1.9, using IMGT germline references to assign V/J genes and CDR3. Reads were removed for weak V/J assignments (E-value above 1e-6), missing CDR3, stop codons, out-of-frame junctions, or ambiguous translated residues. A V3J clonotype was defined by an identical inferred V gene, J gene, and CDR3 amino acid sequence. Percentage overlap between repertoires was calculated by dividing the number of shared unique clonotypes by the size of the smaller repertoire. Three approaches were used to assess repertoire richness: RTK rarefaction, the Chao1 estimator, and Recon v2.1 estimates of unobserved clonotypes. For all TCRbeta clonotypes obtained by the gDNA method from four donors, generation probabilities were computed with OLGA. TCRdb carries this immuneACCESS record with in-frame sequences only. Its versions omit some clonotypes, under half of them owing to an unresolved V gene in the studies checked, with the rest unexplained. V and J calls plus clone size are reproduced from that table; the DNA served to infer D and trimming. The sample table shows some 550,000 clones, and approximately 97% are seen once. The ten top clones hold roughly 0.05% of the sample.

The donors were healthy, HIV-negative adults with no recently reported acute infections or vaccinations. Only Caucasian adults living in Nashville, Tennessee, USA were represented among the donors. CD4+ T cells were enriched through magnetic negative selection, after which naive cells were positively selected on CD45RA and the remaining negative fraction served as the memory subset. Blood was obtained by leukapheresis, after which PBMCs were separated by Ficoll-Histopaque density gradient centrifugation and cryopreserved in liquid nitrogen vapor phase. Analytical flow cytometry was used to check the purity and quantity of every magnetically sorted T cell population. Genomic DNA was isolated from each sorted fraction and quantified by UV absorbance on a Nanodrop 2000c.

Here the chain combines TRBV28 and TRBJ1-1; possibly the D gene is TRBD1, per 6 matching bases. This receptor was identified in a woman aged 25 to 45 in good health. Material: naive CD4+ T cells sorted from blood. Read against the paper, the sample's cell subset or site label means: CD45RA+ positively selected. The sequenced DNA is TGTGCCAGCAGTACAGGGTTTTCGGGCACTGAAGCTTTCTTT. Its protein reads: CASSTGFSGTEAFF.